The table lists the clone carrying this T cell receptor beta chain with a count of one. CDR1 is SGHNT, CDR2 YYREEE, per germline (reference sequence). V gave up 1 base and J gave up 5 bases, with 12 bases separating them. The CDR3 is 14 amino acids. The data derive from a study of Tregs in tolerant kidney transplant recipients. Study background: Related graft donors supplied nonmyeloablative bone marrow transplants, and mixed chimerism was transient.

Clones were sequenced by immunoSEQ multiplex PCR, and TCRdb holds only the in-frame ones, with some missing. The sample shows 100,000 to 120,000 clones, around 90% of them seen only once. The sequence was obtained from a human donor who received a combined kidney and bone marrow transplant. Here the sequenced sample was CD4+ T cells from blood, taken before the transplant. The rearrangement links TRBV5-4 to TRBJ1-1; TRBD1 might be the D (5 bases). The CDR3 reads CASSLFGGETEAFF. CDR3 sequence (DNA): TGTGCCAGCAGCTTGTTCGGGGGAGAGACTGAAGCTTTCTTT.